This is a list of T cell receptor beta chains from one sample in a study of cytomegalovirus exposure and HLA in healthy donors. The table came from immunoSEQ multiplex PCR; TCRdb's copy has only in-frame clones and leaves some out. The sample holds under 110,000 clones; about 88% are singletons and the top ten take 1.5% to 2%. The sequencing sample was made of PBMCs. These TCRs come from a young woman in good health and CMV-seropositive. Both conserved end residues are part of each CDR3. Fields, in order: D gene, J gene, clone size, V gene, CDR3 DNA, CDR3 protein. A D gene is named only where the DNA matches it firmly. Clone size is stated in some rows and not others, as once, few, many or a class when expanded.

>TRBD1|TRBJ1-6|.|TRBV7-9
TGTGCCAGCAGCGGCAGGGGACAGACACTGTCACCCCTCCACTTT
CASSGRGQTLSPLHF
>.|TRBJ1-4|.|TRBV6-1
TGTGCCAGCAGTGAATGGGGTCGGGGGGAAAAACTGTTTTTT
CASSEWGRGEKLFF
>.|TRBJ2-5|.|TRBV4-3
TGCGCCAGCAGCCAAGAAAGAGGGTTGGCCCAAGAGACCCAGTACTTC
CASSQERGLAQETQYF
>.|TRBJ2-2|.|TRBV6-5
TGTGCCAGCAGCCCCGGACATAACACCGGGGAGCTGTTTTTT
CASSPGHNTGELFF
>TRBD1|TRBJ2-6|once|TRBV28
TGTGCCAGCAGTACAGGGGGCGGCTGGGAGGCCAACGTCCTGACTTTC
CASSTGGGWEANVLTF
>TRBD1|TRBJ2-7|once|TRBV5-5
TGTGCCAGCAGCCAGACCAACAGGGGACCCGTCTCCGAGCAGTACTTC
CASSQTNRGPVSEQYF
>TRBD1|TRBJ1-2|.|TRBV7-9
TGTGCCAGCAGCTTCACCGGGACAGGGGGCTATGGCTACACCTTC
CASSFTGTGGYGYTF
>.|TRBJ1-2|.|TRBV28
TGTGCCAGCAAATCTTCACTAACCCGCAGACATGGCTACACCTTC
CASKSSLTRRHGYTF
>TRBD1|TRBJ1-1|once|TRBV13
TGTGCCAGCAGCCCCGGACAGGGTGGGAGTGAAGCTTTCTTT
CASSPGQGGSEAFF
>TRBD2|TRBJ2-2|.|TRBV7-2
TGTGCCAGCAGACTAGCGGGGGACACCGGGGAGCTGTTTTTT
CASRLAGDTGELFF
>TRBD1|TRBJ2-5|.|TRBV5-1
TGCGCCAGCAGCTTGGAAGGACAGGACCAAGAGACCCAGTACTTC
CASSLEGQDQETQYF
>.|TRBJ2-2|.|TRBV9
TGTGCCAGCAGCGTAGATCTCACCGGGGAGCTGTTTTTT
CASSVDLTGELFF
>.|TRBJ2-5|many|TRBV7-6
TGTGCCAGCAGCCTGGATCCAGGGGACCAAGAGACCCAGTACTTC
CASSLDPGDQETQYF
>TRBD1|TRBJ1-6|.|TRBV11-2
TGTGCCAGCAGCTCGAGCGGCCGGACACAGGGGATTTATTCACCCCTCCACTTT
CASSSSGRTQGIYSPLHF
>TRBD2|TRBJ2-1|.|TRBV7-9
TGTGCCAGCAGCTTCATCCTAGCGGGGGTGGGTGAGCAGTTCTTC
CASSFILAGVGEQFF
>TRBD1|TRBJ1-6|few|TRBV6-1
TGTGCCAGCAGAGACAGGGGCTCCTATAATTCACCCCTCCACTTT
CASRDRGSYNSPLHF
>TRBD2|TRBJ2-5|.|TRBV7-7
TGTGCTAGCAGCTTAGCCGCTAGCGGGGGTTGGGAGACCCAGTACTTC
CASSLAASGGWETQYF
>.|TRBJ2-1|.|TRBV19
TGTGCCAGTAGTTCCGGGATGGTGTGGAATGAGCAGTTCTTC
CASSSGMVWNEQFF
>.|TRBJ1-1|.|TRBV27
TGTGCCAGCAGTTTATCCCTCTTACAGTCTGAAGCTTTCTTT
CASSLSLLQSEAFF
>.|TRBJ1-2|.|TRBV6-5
TGTGCCAGCAGTTCCGTGGGCCGAGCTAACTATGGCTACACCTTC
CASSSVGRANYGYTF
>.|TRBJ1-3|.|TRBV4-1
TGCGCCAGCAGCCAACTGGACAGAGGAAACACCATATATTTT
CASSQLDRGNTIYF
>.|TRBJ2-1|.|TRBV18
TGTGCCAGCTCACTCGGTTCCTACAATGAGCAGTTCTTC
CASSLGSYNEQFF
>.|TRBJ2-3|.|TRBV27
TGTGCCAGCAGTCCAAGACCTCGGGACTCGCGGACCTACACAGATACGCAGTATTTT
CASSPRPRDSRTYTDTQYF
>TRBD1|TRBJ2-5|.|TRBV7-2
TGTGCCAGCAGCTTAGAAGGGGGCTGGGGCCAGACCCAGTACTTC
CASSLEGGWGQTQYF
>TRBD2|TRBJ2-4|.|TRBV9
TGTGCCAGCAGCGTAGCCCGGGAGGGAGTCGAAGCCAAAAACATTCAGTACTTC
CASSVAREGVEAKNIQYF
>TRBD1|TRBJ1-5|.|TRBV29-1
TGCAGCGTGCCGGGACAGGGAAATCAGCCCCAGCATTTT
CSVPGQGNQPQHF
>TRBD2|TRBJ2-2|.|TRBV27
TGTGCCAGCAGTAGGCTAACCTTTAGCGGGGGGCGGTCCGGGGAGCTGTTTTTT
CASSRLTFSGGRSGELFF
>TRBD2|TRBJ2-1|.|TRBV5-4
TGTGCCAGCAGCTCGACGAGCGGGGGCTCCTACAATGAGCAGTTCTTC
CASSSTSGGSYNEQFF
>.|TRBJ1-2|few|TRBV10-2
TGCGCCAGTACAGCTAACTATGGCTACACCTTC
CASTANYGYTF
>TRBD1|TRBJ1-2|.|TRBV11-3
TGTGCCAGCAGCTTGTTTCGTGGCAGGGGGCACCCTAACTATGGCTACACCTTC
CASSLFRGRGHPNYGYTF